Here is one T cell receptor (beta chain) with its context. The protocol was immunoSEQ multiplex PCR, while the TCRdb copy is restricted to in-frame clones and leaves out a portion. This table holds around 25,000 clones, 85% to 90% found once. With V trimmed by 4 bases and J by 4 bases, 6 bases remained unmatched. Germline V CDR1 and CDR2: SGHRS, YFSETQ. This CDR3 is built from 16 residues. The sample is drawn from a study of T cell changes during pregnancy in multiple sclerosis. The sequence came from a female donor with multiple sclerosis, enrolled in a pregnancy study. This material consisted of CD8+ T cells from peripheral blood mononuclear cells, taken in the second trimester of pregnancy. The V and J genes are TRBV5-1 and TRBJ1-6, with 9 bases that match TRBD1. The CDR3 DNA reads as TGCGCCAGCAGCCTGGGACAGGGCGCGTATAATTCACCCCTCCACTTT. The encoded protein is CASSLGQGAYNSPLHF. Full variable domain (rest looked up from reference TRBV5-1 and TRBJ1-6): KAGVTQTPRYLIKTRGQQVTLSCSPISGHRSVSWYQQTPGQGLQFLFEYFSETQRNKGNFPGRFSGRQFSNSRSEMNVSTLELGDSALYLCASSLGQGAYNSPLHFGNGTRLTVT.